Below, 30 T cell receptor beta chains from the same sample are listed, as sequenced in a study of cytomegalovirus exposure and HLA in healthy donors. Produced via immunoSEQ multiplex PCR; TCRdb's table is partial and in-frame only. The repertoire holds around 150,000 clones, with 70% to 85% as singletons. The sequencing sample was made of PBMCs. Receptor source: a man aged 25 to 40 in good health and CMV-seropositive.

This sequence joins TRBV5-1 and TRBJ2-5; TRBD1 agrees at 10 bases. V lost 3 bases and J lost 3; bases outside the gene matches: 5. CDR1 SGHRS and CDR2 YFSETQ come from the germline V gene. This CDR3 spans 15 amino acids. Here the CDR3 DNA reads TGCGCCAGCAGCTGGGAAGGGACAGGGGAAGAGACCCAGTACTTC. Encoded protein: CASSWEGTGEETQYF.

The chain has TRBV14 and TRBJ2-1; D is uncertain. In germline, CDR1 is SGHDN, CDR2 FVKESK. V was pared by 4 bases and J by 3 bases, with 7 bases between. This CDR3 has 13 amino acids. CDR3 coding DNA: TGTGCCAGCAGCCTGAGTCTCTACAATGAGCAGTTCTTC. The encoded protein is CASSLSLYNEQFF. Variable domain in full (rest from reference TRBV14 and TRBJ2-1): EAGVTQFPSHSVIEKGQTVTLRCDPISGHDNLYWYRRVMGKEIKFLLHFVKESKQDESGMPNNRFLAERTGGTYSTLKVQPAELEDSGVYFCASSLSLYNEQFFGPGTRLTVL.

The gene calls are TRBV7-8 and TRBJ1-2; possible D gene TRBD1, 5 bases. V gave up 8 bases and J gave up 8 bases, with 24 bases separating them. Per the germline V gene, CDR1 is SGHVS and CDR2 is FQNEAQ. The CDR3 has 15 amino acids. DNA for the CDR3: TGTGCCAGCTCCTGGGGTACCCTCAGGGATGAAGGCTACACCTTC. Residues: CASSWGTLRDEGYTF.

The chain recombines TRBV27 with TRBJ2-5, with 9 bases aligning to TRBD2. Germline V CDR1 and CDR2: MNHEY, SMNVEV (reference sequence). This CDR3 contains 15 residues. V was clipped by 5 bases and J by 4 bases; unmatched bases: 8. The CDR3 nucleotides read TGTGCCAGCAGTACCTTAGCGGGAGTTGGAGAGACCCAGTACTTC. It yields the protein CASSTLAGVGETQYF.

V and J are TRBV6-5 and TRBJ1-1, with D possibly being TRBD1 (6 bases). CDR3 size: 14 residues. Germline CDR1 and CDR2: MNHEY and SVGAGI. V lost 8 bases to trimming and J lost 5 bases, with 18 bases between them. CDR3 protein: CASGAGPQGTEAFF. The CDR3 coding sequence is TGTGCCAGCGGGGCAGGGCCCCAGGGGACTGAAGCTTTCTTT.

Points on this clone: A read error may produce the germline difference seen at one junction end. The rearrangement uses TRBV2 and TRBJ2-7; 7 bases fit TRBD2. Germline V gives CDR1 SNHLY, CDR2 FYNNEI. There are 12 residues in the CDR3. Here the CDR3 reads CASSEARLANVF. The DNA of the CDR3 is TGTGCCAGCAGTGAAGCGCGACTAGCTAACGTCTTC.

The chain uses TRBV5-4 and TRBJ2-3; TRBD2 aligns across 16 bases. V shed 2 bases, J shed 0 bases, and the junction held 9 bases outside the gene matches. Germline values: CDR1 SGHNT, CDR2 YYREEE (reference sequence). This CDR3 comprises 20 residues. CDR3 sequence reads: CASSFPGLAGGPSSTDTQYF. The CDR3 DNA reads TGTGCCAGCAGCTTCCCGGGACTAGCGGGAGGGCCTTCTAGCACAGATACGCAGTATTTT.

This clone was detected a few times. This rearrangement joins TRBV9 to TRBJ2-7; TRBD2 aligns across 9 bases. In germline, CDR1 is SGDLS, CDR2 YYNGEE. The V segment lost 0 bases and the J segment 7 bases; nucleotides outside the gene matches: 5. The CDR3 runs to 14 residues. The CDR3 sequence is CASSVVAGAGEQYF. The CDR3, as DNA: TGTGCCAGCAGCGTAGTAGCGGGAGCTGGGGAGCAGTACTTC.

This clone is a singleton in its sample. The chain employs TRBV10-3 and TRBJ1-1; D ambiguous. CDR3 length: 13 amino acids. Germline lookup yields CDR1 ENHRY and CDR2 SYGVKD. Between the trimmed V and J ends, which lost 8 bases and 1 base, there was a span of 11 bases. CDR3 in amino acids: CAIQPTGNTEAFF. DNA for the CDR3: TGTGCCATCCAGCCGACGGGGAACACTGAAGCTTTCTTT.

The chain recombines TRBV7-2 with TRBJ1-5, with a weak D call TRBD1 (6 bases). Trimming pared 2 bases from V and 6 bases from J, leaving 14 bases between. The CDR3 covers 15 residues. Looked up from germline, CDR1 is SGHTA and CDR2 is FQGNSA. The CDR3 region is CASSLRSGASQPQHF. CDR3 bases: TGTGCCAGCAGCTTACGGTCAGGGGCAAGTCAGCCCCAGCATTTT.

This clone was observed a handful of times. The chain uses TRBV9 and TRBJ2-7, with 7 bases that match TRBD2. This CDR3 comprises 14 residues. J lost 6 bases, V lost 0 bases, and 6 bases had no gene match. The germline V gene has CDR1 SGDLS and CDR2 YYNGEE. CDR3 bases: TGTGCCAGCAGCGTAGGACTGGGGGGGTTCGAGCAGTACTTC. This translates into CASSVGLGGFEQYF.

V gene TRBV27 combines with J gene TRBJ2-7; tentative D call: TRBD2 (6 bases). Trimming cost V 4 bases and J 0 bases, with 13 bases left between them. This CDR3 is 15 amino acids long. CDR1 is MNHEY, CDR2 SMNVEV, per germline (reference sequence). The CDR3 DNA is TGTGCCAGCAGTTATGGTGGGGGGAACTCCTACGAGCAGTACTTC. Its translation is CASSYGGGNSYEQYF.

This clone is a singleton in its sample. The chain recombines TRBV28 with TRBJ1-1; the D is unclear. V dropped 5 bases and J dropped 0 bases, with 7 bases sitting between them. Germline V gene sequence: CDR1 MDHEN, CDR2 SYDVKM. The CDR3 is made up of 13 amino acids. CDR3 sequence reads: CASSRRMNTEAFF. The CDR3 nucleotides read TGTGCCAGCAGTCGGAGGATGAACACTGAAGCTTTCTTT.

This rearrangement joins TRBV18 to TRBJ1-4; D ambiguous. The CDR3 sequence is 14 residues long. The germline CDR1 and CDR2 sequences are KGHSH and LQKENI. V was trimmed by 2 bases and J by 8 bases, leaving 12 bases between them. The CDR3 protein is CASSPTLPGEKLFF. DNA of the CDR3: TGTGCCAGCTCACCAACACTGCCGGGGGAAAAACTGTTTTTT. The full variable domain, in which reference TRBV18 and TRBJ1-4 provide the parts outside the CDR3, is NAGVMQNPRHLVRRRGQEARLRCSPMKGHSHVYWYRQLPEEGLKFMVYLQKENIIDESGMPKERFSAEFPKEGPSILRIQQVVRGDSAAYFCASSPTLPGEKLFFGSGTQLSVL.

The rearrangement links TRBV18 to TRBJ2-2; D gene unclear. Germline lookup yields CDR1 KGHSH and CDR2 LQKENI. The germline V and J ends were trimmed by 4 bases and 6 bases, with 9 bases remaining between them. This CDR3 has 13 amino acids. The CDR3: CASSLQVPGELFF. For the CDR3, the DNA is TGTGCCAGCTCACTCCAGGTCCCCGGGGAGCTGTTTTTT. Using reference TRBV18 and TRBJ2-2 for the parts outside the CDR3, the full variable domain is NAGVMQNPRHLVRRRGQEARLRCSPMKGHSHVYWYRQLPEEGLKFMVYLQKENIIDESGMPKERFSAEFPKEGPSILRIQQVVRGDSAAYFCASSLQVPGELFFGEGSRLTVL.

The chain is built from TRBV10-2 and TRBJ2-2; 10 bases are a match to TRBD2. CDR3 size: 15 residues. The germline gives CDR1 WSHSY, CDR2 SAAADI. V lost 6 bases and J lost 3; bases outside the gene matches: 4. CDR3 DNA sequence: TGCGCCAGCAGGGGAGCGGGGGGGCACACCGGGGAGCTGTTTTTT. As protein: CASRGAGGHTGELFF.

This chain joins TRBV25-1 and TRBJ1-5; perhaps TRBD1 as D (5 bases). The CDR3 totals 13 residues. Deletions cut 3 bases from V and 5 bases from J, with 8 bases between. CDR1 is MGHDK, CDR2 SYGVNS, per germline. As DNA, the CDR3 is TGTGCCAGCAGTGACAGGGTCGATCAGCCCCAGCATTTT. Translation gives CASSDRVDQPQHF.

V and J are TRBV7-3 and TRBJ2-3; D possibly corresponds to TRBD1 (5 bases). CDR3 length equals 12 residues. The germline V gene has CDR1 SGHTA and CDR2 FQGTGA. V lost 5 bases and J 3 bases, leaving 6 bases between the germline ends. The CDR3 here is CASSPGTDTQYF. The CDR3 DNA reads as TGTGCCAGCAGCCCAGGGACAGATACGCAGTATTTT.

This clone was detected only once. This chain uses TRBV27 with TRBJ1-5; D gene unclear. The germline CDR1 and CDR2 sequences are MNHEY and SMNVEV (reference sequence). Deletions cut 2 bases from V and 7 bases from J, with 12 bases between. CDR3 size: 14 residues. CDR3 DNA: TGTGCCAGCAGTTTAAGGTTCGCGGGACAGCCCCAGCATTTT. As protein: CASSLRFAGQPQHF.

In nucleotides, the CDR3 is TGTGCCAGCAGCGCGCGGACTAGCCCACTTTGGGGCAATGAGCAGTTCTTC. Encoded protein: CASSARTSPLWGNEQFF. The V call is TRBV9, the J call TRBJ2-1; 8 nucleotides line up with TRBD2. Losses at the gene ends were 3 bases for V and 6 bases for J; bases not matched to a gene: 14. The CDR3 totals 17 residues. The germline V gene has CDR1 SGDLS and CDR2 YYNGEE.

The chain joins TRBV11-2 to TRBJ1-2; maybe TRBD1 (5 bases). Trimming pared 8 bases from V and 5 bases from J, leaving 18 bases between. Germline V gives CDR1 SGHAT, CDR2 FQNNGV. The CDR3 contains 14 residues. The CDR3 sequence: CASRQPGKMYGYTF. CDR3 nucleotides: TGTGCCAGCCGCCAACCAGGGAAAATGTATGGCTACACCTTC.

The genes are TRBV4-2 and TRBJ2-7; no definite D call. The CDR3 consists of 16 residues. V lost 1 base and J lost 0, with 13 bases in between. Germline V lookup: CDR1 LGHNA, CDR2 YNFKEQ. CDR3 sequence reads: CASSQASAASSYEQYF. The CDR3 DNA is TGTGCCAGCAGCCAAGCGTCTGCGGCAAGCTCCTACGAGCAGTACTTC.

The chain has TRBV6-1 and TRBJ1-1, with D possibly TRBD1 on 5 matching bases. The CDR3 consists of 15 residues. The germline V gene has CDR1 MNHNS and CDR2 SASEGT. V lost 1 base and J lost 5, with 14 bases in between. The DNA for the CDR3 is TGTGCCAGCAGTGAAGAGGCAGGGTTGAGTACTGAAGCTTTCTTT. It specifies CASSEEAGLSTEAFF.

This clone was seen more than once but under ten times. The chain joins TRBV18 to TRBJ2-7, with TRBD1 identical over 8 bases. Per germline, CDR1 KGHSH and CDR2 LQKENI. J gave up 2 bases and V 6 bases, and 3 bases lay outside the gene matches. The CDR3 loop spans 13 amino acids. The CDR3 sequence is CASSSGGTYEQYF. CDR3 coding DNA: TGTGCCAGCTCCTCAGGGGGCACCTACGAGCAGTACTTC.

The DNA for the CDR3 is TGTGCCAGCGCCTCGGTTGAAGGGGGTGACTACGAGCAGTACTTC. This encodes CASASVEGGDYEQYF. V gene TRBV7-2 combines with J gene TRBJ2-7; D is possibly TRBD1 (6 bases). V shed 8 bases and J shed 3 bases, with 20 bases lying between them. CDR3 length: 15 residues. CDR1 and CDR2 (germline): SGHTA, FQGNSA.

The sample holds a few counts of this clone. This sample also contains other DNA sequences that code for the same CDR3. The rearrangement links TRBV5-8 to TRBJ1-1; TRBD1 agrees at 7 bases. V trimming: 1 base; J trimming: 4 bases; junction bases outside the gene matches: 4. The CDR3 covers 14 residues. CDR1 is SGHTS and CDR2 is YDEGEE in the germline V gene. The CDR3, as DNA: TGTGCCAGCAGCTTGAGACAGGGCGGCACTGAAGCTTTCTTT. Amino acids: CASSLRQGGTEAFF.

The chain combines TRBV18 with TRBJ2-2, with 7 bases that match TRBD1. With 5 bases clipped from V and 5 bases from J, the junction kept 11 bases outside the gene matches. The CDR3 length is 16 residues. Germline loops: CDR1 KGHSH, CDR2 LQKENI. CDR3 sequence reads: CASSSLPGQLTGELFF. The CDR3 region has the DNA TGTGCCAGCTCATCGCTCCCGGGACAGCTAACCGGGGAGCTGTTTTTT. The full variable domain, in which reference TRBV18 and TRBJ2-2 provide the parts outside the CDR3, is NAGVMQNPRHLVRRRGQEARLRCSPMKGHSHVYWYRQLPEEGLKFMVYLQKENIIDESGMPKERFSAEFPKEGPSILRIQQVVRGDSAAYFCASSSLPGQLTGELFFGEGSRLTVL.

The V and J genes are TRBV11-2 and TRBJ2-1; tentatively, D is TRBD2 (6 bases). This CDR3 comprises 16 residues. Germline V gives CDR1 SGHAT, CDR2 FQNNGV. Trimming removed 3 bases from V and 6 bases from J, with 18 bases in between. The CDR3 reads CASSFVASANLNEQFF. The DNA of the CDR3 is TGTGCCAGCAGCTTTGTGGCTAGCGCGAACCTCAATGAGCAGTTCTTC.

CDR3 region: CASSAVDRGNEKLFF. The CDR3 nucleotides are TGTGCCAGTAGTGCCGTGGACAGGGGTAATGAAAAACTGTTTTTT. V gene TRBV19 combines with J gene TRBJ1-4; TRBD1 matches 9 bases. Germline assignment: CDR1 LNHDA and CDR2 SQIVND (reference sequence). This CDR3 has 15 amino acids. V lost 5 bases and J lost 4; bases outside the gene matches: 5. The entire variable domain, with the rest obtained from reference TRBV19 and TRBJ1-4, is as follows: DGGITQSPKYLFRKEGQNVTLSCEQNLNHDAMYWYRQDPGQGLRLIYYSQIVNDFQKGDIAEGYSVSREKKESFPLTVTSAQKNPTAFYLCASSAVDRGNEKLFFGSGTQLSVL.

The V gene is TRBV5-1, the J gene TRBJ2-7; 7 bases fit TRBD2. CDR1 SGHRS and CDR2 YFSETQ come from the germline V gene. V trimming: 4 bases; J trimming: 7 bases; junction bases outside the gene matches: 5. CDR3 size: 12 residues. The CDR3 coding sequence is TGCGCCAGCAGCCCATCCGGGAGGGAGCAGTACTTC. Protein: CASSPSGREQYF.